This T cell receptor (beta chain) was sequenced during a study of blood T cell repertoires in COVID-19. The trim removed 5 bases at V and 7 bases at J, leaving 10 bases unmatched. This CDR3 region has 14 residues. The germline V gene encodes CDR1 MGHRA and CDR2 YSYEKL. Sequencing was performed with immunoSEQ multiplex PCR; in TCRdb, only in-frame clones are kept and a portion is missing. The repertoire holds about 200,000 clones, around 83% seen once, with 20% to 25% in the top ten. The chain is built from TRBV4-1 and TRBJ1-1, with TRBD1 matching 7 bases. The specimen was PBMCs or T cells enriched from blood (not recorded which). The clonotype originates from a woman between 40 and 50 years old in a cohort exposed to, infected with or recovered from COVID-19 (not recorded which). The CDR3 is CASSTTGYDNEAFF. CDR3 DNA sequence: TGCGCCAGCAGCACGACAGGGTACGATAATGAAGCTTTCTTT.